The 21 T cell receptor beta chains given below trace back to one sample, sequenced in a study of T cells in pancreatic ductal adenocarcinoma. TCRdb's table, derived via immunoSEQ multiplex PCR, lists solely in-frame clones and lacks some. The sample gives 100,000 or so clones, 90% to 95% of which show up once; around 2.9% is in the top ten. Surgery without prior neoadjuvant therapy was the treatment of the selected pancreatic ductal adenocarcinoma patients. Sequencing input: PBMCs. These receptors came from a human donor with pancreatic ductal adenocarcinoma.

CDR3 bases: TGCGCCAGCAGCCAAACCACAGGCGATTTCTACGAGCAGTACTTC. This gives the protein CASSQTTGDFYEQYF. V usage is TRBV5-1 and J usage is TRBJ2-7; maybe TRBD1 (5 bases). The CDR3 runs 15 residues. Deletions cut 4 bases from V and 3 bases from J, with 17 bases between. The germline V gene has CDR1 SGHRS and CDR2 YFSETQ.

Written as DNA, the CDR3 is TGTGCCAGCAGTTTATCGGTGGTTTTAGTGCCTTTCTTT. Translation gives CASSLSVVLVPFF. The rearrangement links TRBV27 to TRBJ1-1; D is unresolved. V was clipped by 0 bases and J by 12 bases, with 14 bases between them. Per germline, CDR1 MNHEY and CDR2 SMNVEV (reference sequence). The length of the CDR3 is 13 residues.

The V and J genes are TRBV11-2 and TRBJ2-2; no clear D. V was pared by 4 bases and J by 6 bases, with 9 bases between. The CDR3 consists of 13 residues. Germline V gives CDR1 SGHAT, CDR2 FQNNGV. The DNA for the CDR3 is TGTGCCAGCAGCTCCTACGGTTCCGGGGAGCTGTTTTTT. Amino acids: CASSSYGSGELFF.

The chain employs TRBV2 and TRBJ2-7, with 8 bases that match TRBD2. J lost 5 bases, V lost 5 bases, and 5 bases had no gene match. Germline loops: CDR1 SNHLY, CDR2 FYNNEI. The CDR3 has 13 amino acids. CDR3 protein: CASSPREGDEQYF. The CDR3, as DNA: TGTGCCAGCAGTCCTCGGGAGGGGGACGAGCAGTACTTC.

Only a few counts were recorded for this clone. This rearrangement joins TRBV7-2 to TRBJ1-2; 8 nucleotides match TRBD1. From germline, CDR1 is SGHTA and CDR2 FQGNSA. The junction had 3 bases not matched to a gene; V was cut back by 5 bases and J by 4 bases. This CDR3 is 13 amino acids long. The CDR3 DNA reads TGTGCCAGCAGCGCGGGACAGGTCTATGGCTACACCTTC. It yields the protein CASSAGQVYGYTF.

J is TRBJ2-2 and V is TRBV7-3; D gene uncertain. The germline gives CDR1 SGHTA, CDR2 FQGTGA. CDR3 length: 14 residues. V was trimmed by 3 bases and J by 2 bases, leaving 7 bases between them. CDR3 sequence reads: CASSFLGNTGELFF. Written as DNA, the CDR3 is TGTGCCAGCAGCTTCCTAGGAAACACCGGGGAGCTGTTTTTT.

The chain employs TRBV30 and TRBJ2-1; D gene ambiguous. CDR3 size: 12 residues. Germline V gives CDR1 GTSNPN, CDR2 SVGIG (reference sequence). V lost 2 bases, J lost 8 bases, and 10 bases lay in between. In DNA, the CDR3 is TGTGCCTGGAGTAAGCAGGCCTATGAGCAGTTCTTC. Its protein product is CAWSKQAYEQFF.

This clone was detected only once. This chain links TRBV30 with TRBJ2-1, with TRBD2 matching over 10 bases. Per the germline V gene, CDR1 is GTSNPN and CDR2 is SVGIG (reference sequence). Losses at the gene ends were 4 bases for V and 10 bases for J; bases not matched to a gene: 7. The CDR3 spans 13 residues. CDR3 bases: TGTGCCTGGATTCTAGCGGGAGACGGCGAGCAGTTCTTC. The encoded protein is CAWILAGDGEQFF.

The DNA of the CDR3 is TGTGCCAGCAGAAAGACTAGCGGAGAGGGGGATACGCAGTATTTT. It yields the protein CASRKTSGEGDTQYF. J is TRBJ2-3 and V is TRBV7-9; 9 nucleotides match TRBD2. Germline V gene sequence: CDR1 SEHNR, CDR2 FQNEAQ (reference sequence). The V and J ends lost 6 bases and 6 bases, in that order; junction bases with no gene match: 10. CDR3 size: 15 residues.

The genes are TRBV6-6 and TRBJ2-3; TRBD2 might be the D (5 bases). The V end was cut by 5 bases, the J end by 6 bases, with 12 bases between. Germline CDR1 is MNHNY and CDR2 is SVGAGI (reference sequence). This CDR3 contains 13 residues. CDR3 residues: CASSPRGADTQYF. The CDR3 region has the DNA TGTGCCAGCAGTCCACGGGGTGCCGATACGCAGTATTTT.

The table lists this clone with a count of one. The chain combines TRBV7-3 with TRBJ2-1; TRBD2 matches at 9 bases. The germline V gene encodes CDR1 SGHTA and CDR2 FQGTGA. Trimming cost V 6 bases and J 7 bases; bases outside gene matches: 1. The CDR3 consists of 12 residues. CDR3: CASSAGGNEQFF. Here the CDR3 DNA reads TGTGCCAGCAGTGCGGGGGGGAATGAGCAGTTCTTC.

The CDR3 sequence is CASQREGAYEQYF. The CDR3 DNA sequence: TGTGCCAGCCAGCGGGAGGGGGCCTACGAGCAGTACTTC. The chain employs TRBV2 and TRBJ2-7; TRBD2 matches 10 bases. V shed 8 bases and J 2 bases; nucleotides not matched to a gene: 3. The CDR3 length is 13 residues. Germline lookup yields CDR1 SNHLY and CDR2 FYNNEI. The full variable domain, with the rest looked up from reference TRBV2 and TRBJ2-7, is EPEVTQTPSHQVTQMGQEVILRCVPISNHLYFYWYRQILGQKVEFLVSFYNNEISEKSEIFDDQFSVERPDGSNFTLKIRSTKLEDSAMYFCASQREGAYEQYFGPGTRLTVT.

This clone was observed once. CDR3 DNA sequence: TGTGCCAGCAGCTGGGGGGACTTCGACAATGAGCAGTTCTTC. Translating it yields CASSWGDFDNEQFF. V and J are TRBV5-4 and TRBJ2-1; the D gene is possibly TRBD2 (6 bases). CDR1 is SGHNT and CDR2 is YYREEE in the germline V gene (reference sequence). Deletions cut 3 bases from V and 5 bases from J, with 12 bases between. The CDR3 runs to 14 residues.

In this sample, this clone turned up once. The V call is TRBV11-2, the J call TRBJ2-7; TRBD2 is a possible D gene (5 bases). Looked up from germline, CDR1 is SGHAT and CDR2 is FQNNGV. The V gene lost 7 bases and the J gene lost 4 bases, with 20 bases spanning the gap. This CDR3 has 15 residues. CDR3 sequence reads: CASTLSSGNMYEQYF. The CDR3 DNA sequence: TGTGCCAGCACCCTCTCATCCGGGAATATGTACGAGCAGTACTTC.

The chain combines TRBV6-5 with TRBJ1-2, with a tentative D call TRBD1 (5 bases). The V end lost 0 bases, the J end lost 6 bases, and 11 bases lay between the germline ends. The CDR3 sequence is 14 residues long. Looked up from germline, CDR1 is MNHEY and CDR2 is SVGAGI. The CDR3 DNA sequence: TGTGCCAGCAGTTACTCACGACAGCCAGATGGCTACACCTTC. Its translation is CASSYSRQPDGYTF.

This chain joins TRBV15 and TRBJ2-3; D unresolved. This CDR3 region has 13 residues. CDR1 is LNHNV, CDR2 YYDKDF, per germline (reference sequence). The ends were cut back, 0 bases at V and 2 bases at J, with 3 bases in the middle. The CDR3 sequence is CATSRDHTDTQYF. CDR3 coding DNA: TGTGCCACCAGCAGAGACCACACAGATACGCAGTATTTT. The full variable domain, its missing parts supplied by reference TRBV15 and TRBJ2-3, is DAMVIQNPRYQVTQFGKPVTLSCSQTLNHNVMYWYQQKSSQAPKLLFHYYDKDFNNEADTPDNFQSRRPNTSFCFLDIRSPGLGDTAMYLCATSRDHTDTQYFGPGTRLTVL.

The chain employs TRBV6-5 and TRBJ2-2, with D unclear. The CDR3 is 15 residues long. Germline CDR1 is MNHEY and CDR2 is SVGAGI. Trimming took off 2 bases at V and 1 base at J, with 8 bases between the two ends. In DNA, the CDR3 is TGTGCCAGCAGTTACGAGGCCTGGAACACCGGGGAGCTGTTTTTT. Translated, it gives CASSYEAWNTGELFF.

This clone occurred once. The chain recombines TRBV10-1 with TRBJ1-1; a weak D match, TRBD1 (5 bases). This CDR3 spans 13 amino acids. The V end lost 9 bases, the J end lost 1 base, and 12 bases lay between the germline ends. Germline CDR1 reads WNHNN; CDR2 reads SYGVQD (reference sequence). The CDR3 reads CASQDRTNTEAFF. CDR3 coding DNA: TGCGCCAGTCAAGACAGAACGAACACTGAAGCTTTCTTT.

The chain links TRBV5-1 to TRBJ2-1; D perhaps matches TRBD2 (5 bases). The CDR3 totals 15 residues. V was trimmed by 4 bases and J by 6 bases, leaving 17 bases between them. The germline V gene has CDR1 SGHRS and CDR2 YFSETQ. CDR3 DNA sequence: TGCGCCAGCAGCCCACCGAGGGTAGCGATCAATGAGCAGTTCTTC. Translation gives CASSPPRVAINEQFF.

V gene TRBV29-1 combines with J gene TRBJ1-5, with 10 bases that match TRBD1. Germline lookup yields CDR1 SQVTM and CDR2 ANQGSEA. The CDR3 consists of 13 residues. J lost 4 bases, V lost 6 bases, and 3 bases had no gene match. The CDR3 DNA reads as TGCAGCGTCCGGACAGGGGGGAATCAGCCCCAGCATTTT. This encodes CSVRTGGNQPQHF.

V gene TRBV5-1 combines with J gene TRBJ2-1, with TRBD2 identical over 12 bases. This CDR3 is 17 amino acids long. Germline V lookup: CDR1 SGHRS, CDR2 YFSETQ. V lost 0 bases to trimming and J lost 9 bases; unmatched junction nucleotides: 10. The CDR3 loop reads CASSLAPTSGRVGEQFF. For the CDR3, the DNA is TGCGCCAGCAGCTTGGCACCGACTAGCGGGAGAGTAGGTGAGCAGTTCTTC.